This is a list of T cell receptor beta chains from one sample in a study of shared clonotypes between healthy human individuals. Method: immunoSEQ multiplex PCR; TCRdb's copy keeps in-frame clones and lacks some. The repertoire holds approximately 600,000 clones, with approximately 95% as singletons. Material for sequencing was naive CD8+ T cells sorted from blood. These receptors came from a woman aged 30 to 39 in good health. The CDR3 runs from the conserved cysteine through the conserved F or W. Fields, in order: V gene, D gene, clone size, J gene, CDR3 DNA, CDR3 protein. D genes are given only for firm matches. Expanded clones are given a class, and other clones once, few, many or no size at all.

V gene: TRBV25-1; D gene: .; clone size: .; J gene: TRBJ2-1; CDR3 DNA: TGTGCCAGCAGAGCGGAGTCCTCCTACAATGAGCAGTTCTTC; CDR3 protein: CASRAESSYNEQFF
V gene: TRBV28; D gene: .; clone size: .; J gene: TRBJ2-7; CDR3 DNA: TGTGCCAGCAGTTTGGGCTTGCTGGAGCAGTACTTC; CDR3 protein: CASSLGLLEQYF
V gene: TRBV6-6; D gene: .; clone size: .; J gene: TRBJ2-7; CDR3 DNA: TGTGCCAGCAGTTTCGGGAGTCACGAGCAGTACTTC; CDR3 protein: CASSFGSHEQYF
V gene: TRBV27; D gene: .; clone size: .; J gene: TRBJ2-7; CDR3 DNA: TGTGCCAGCAGTTTAAGTATTGGTCACGAGCAGTACTTC; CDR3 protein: CASSLSIGHEQYF
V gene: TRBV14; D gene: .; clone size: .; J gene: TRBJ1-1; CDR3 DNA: TGTGCCAGCAGCCAAGATTGGGGGGGCGCTGAAGCTTTCTTT; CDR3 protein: CASSQDWGGAEAFF
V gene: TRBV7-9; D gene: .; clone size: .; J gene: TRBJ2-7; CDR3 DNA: TGTGCCAGCAGCTTCGTGACTAGTAATTCCTACGAGCAGTACTTC; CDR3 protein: CASSFVTSNSYEQYF
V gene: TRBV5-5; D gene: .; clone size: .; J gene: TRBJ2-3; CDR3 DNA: TGTGCCAGCAGCTTGGCAGTAGATACGCAGTATTTT; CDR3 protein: CASSLAVDTQYF
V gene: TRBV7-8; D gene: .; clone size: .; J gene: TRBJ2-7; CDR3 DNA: TGTGCCAGCCGCGGAGGGGACTACGAGCAGTACTTC; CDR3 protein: CASRGGDYEQYF
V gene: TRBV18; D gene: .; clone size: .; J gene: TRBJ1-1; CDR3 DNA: TGTGCCAGCTCACCTATTATAACTGAAGCTTTCTTT; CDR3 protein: CASSPIITEAFF
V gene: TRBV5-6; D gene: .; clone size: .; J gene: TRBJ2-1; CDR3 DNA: TGTGCCAGCAGCTTTGGTCCTCAACACTACAATGAGCAGTTCTTC; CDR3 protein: CASSFGPQHYNEQFF
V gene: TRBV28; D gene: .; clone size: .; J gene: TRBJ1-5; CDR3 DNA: TGTGCCAGCAGTTTATCGAGACAGATCGTGGGCAATCAGCCCCAGCATTTT; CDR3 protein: CASSLSRQIVGNQPQHF
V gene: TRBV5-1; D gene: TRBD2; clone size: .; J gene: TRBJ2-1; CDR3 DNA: TGCGCCAGCAGCCCACTCGAGCGGGACTTCTACAATGAGCAGTTCTTC; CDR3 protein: CASSPLERDFYNEQFF
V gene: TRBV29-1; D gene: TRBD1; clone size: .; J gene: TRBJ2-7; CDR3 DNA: TGCAGCGTTGAAGGGACAGGGGACTACGAGCAGTACTTC; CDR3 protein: CSVEGTGDYEQYF
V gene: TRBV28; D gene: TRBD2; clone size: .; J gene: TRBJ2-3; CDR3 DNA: TGTGCCAGCAGTTTAGAAGGACTAGCAGATACGCAGTATTTT; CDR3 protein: CASSLEGLADTQYF
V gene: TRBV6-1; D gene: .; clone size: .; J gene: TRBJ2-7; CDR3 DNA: TGTGCTTCTCAAGGCTACGAGCAGTACTTC; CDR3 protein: CASQGYEQYF
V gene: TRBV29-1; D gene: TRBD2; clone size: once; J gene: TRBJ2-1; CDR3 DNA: TGCAGCGTCGAATTGATCACTAGCGGGGCCTACAATGAGCAGTTCTTC; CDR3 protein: CSVELITSGAYNEQFF
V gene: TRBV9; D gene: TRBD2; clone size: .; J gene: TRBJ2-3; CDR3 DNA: TGTGCCAGCAGCGTAGCCGCGGGAGGTACCCTCGATACGCAGTATTTT; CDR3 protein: CASSVAAGGTLDTQYF
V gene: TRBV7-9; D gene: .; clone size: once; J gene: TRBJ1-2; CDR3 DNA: TGTGCCAGCAGCTTAGACGGGGGTGGCTACACCTTC; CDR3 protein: CASSLDGGGYTF
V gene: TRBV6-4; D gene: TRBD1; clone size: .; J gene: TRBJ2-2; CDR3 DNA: TGTGCCAGGGGACAGGGAGAGGACACCGGGGAGCTGTTTTTT; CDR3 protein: CARGQGEDTGELFF
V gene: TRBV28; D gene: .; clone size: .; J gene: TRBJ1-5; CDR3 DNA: TGTGCCAGCAGTTTACAATTTATCGGGGAAGAAGAGTGGAATCAGCCCCAGCATTTT; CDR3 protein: CASSLQFIGEEEWNQPQHF
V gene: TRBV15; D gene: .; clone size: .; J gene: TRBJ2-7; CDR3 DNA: TGTGCCACCAGCAGCGGGGGTCAGGCCTACGAGCAGTACTTC; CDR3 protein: CATSSGGQAYEQYF
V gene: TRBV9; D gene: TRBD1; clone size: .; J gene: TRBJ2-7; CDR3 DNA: TGTGCCAGCAGCGCGACAGGGGCGTCCTACGAGCAGTACTTC; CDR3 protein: CASSATGASYEQYF
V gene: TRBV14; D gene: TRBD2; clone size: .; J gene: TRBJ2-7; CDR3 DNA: TGTGCCAGCAGCCAAGTGGGTAGCGGGAGTGATAGCTACGAGCAGTACTTC; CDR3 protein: CASSQVGSGSDSYEQYF
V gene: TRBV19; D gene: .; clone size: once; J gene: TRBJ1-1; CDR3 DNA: TGTGCCAGTAGTATGGGGTTAGACACTGAAGCTTTCTTT; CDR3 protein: CASSMGLDTEAFF
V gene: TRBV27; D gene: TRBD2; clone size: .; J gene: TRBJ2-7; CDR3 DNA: TGTGCCAGCAGTTTGGGGACTAGCGGGAGTAACGAGCAGTACTTC; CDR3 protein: CASSLGTSGSNEQYF
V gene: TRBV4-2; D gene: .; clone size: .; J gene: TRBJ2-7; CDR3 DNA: TGTGCCAGCAGCCTGCCGAGAACCGGACCAACTCACCCACTACAGGAGCAGTACTTC; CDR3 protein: CASSLPRTGPTHPLQEQYF
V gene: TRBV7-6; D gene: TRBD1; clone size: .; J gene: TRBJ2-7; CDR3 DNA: TGTGCCAGCAGCCCTACAGGGGGCTCCTACGAGCAGTACTTC; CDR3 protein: CASSPTGGSYEQYF
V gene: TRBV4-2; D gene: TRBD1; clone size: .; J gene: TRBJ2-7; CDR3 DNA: TGTGCCAGCAGCCAGGGGAGCAGGGGGAACGAGCAGTACTTC; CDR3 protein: CASSQGSRGNEQYF
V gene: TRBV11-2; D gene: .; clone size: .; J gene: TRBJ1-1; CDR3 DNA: TGTGCCAGCAGCGAAATTCCGAACACTGAAGCTTTCTTT; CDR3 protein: CASSEIPNTEAFF
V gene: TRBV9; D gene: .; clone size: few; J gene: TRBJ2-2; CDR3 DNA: TGTGCCAGCAGCGTAGAGGGCGGGGAGCTGTTTTTT; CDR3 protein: CASSVEGGELFF
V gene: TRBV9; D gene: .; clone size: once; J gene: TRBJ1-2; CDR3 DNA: TGTGCCAGCAGCGTAGGAGCAGGGGAGAACTATGGCTACACCTTC; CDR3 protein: CASSVGAGENYGYTF
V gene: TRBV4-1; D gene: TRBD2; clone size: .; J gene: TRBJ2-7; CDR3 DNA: TGCGCCAGCAGCGTTCGACTAGCGGGAGACGAGCAGTACTTC; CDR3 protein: CASSVRLAGDEQYF
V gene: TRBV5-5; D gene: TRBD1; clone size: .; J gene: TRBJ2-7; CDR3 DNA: TGTGCCAGCAGACCCTCCCGCCCCGGGACAGGTATCTACGAGCAGTACTTC; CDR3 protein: CASRPSRPGTGIYEQYF
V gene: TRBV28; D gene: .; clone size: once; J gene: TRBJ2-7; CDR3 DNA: TGTGCCAGCATGAGGGGATACGAGCAGTACTTC; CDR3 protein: CASMRGYEQYF
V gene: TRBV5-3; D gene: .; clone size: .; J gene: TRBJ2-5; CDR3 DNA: TGTGCCAGAAGCCCCACAGGGTTAAGGCAAGAGACCCAGTACTTC; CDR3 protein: CARSPTGLRQETQYF
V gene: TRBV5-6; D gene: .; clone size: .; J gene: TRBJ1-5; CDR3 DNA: TGTGCCAGCAGCTCAAGTGACAGGTATAGCAATCAGCCCCAGCATTTT; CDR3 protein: CASSSSDRYSNQPQHF
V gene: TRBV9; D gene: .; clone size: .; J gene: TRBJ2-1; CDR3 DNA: TGTGCCAGCAGCGTAGAGGCGGAGATCTCCTACAATGAGCAGTTCTTC; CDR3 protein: CASSVEAEISYNEQFF
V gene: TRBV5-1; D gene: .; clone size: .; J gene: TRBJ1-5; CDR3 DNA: TGCGCCAGCAGCTTGGAGGCAGGCAATCAGCCCCAGCATTTT; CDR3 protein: CASSLEAGNQPQHF
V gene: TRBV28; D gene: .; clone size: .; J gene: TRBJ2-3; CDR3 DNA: TGTGCCAGCAGTTTGGGGGGGCCCACAGATACGCAGTATTTT; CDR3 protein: CASSLGGPTDTQYF
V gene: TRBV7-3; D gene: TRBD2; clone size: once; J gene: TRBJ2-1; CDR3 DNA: TGTGCCAGCAGCCCCATAGCGGGAGGCGACAATGAGCAGTTCTTC; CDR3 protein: CASSPIAGGDNEQFF
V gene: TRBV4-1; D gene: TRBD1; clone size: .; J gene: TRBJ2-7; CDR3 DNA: TGCGCCAGCAGCCATAGGACAGGGGGCTCTTACGAGCAGTACTTC; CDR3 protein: CASSHRTGGSYEQYF